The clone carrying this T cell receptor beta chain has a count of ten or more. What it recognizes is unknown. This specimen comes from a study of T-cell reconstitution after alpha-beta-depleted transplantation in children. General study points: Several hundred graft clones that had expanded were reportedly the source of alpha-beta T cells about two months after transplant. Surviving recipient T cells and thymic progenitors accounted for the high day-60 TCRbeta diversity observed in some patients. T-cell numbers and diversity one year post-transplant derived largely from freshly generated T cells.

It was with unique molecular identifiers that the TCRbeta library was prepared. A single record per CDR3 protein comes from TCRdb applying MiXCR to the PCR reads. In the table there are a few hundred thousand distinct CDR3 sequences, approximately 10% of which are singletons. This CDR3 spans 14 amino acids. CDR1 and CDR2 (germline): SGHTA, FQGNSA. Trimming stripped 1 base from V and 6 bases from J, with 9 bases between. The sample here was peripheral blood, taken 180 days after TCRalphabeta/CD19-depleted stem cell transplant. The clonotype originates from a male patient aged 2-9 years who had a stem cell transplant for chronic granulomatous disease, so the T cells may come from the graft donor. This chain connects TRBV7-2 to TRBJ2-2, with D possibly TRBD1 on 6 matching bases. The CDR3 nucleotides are TGTGCCAGCAGCTTAGTGGGGACACCCGGGGAGCTGTTTTTT. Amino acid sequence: CASSLVGTPGELFF.